This T cell receptor (beta chain) was captured by sequencing in a study of vaccination and CD4 T cells after COVID-19. For the study at large: Post-COVID samples were collected a median about 95 days following diagnosis, spanning 35 to 161.

This clonotype was counted only a few times. Its antigen is undetermined. Described treatment: approximately nine-day PBMC culture with coronavirus spike peptide pools or control peptides (ViraFEST assay). The unexposed donor's CD4+ T cells were collected before the COVID-19 pandemic (2011-2018). The Oncomine TCR Beta short-read assay sequenced DNA from cultured CD4+ T cells. Someone extracted genomic DNA from cultured CD4+ T cells. A single record per CDR3 protein comes from TCRdb applying MiXCR to the PCR reads. Of more than 6,500 distinct CDR3 sequences listed, roughly a third are singletons. Germline assignment: CDR1 DFQATT and CDR2 SNEGSKA (reference sequence). This CDR3 has 13 residues. V was pared by 2 bases and J by 5 bases, with 13 bases between.

The chain has TRBV20-1 and TRBJ2-7; possible D gene TRBD2, 6 bases. Sequences were obtained from CD4+ T cells from blood, cultured in vitro. This TCR was recovered from a human donor in good health. As DNA, the CDR3 is TGCAGTGCTAGAAGTTCTAGCGTCGACGAGCAGTACTTC. Protein product: CSARSSSVDEQYF.